This is a list of T cell receptor beta chains from one sample in a study of blood T cell repertoires in COVID-19. The assay was immunoSEQ multiplex PCR, and TCRdb's table has in-frame clones only and misses some. The sample lists 70,000 to 85,000 clones; more than 70% were seen once. Sequencing used peripheral blood. The receptors derive from a woman older than 75 in a cohort sampled during active or convalescent COVID-19. Each CDR3 is given with its conserved first and last residue. The order of the fields is clone size, V gene, D gene, J gene, CDR3 protein, CDR3 DNA. The D gene is left open where the match is weak. Only part of the rows carry a size: once, few, many, or a class if the clone is expanded.

abundance: once; v_gene: TRBV6-1; d_gene: NA; j_gene: TRBJ2-2; CDR3aa: CASSVWGVGSRRTGELFF; CDR3nt: TGTGCCAGCAGTGTCTGGGGAGTTGGCTCACGACGCACCGGGGAGCTGTTTTTT
abundance: NA; v_gene: TRBV18; d_gene: TRBD2; j_gene: TRBJ2-5; CDR3aa: CASSPSRSGGLETQYF; CDR3nt: TGTGCCAGCTCACCAAGTCGGTCGGGGGGGCTGGAGACCCAGTACTTC
abundance: medium-sized; v_gene: TRBV5-5; d_gene: NA; j_gene: TRBJ1-5; CDR3aa: CASSLWGEGNQPQHF; CDR3nt: TGTGCCAGCAGCCTATGGGGGGAGGGCAATCAGCCCCAGCATTTT
abundance: NA; v_gene: TRBV10-3; d_gene: TRBD1; j_gene: TRBJ1-1; CDR3aa: CAISQGPNTEAFF; CDR3nt: TGTGCCATTTCACAGGGGCCGAACACTGAAGCTTTCTTT
abundance: NA; v_gene: TRBV29-1; d_gene: NA; j_gene: TRBJ1-4; CDR3aa: CSVEDLRTNEKLFF; CDR3nt: TGCAGCGTTGAAGATCTGCGAACTAATGAAAAACTGTTTTTT
abundance: NA; v_gene: TRBV28; d_gene: TRBD1; j_gene: TRBJ2-3; CDR3aa: CASSLSFRTGVGDTQYF; CDR3nt: TGTGCCAGCAGTTTATCCTTTCGGACAGGGGTTGGAGATACGCAGTATTTT
abundance: NA; v_gene: TRBV9; d_gene: TRBD2; j_gene: TRBJ2-5; CDR3aa: CASSVAAGGRETQYF; CDR3nt: TGTGCCAGCAGCGTAGCAGCGGGAGGTCGGGAGACCCAGTACTTC
abundance: once; v_gene: TRBV11-3; d_gene: NA; j_gene: TRBJ2-3; CDR3aa: CASSLRDFTDTQYF; CDR3nt: TGTGCCAGCAGCTTGCGGGACTTCACAGATACGCAGTATTTT
abundance: NA; v_gene: TRBV19; d_gene: TRBD2; j_gene: TRBJ2-2; CDR3aa: CASSPAGLAWEELFF; CDR3nt: TGTGCCAGTAGTCCGGCCGGACTAGCTTGGGAGGAGCTGTTTTTT
abundance: NA; v_gene: TRBV9; d_gene: TRBD2; j_gene: TRBJ2-7; CDR3aa: CASSVAGAGGYEEQYF; CDR3nt: TGTGCCAGCAGCGTAGCGGGAGCGGGAGGATACGAGGAGCAGTACTTC
abundance: NA; v_gene: TRBV5-6; d_gene: TRBD1; j_gene: TRBJ2-5; CDR3aa: CASSPDRRETQYF; CDR3nt: TGTGCCAGCAGCCCGGACAGGAGGGAGACCCAGTACTTC
abundance: NA; v_gene: TRBV5-4; d_gene: NA; j_gene: TRBJ2-1; CDR3aa: CASSFTASYNEQFF; CDR3nt: TGTGCCAGCAGCTTTACAGCCTCCTACAATGAGCAGTTCTTC
abundance: NA; v_gene: TRBV29-1; d_gene: NA; j_gene: TRBJ2-1; CDR3aa: CSASIVQDQFF; CDR3nt: TGCAGCGCTTCCATCGTACAGGATCAGTTCTTC
abundance: few; v_gene: TRBV14; d_gene: TRBD2; j_gene: TRBJ2-1; CDR3aa: CASSPLRLARGNEQFF; CDR3nt: TGTGCCAGCAGCCCCCTTAGACTAGCGCGAGGGAATGAGCAGTTCTTC
abundance: NA; v_gene: TRBV3-1/TRBV3-2; d_gene: NA; j_gene: TRBJ1-1; CDR3aa: CASSQVWQNTEAFF; CDR3nt: TGTGCCAGCAGCCAAGTGTGGCAGAACACTGAAGCTTTCTTT
abundance: NA; v_gene: TRBV11-3; d_gene: NA; j_gene: TRBJ2-1; CDR3aa: CASSLDNEQFF; CDR3nt: TGTGCCAGCAGCCTCGACAATGAGCAGTTCTTC
abundance: once; v_gene: TRBV6-6; d_gene: NA; j_gene: TRBJ1-6; CDR3aa: CASTLYPEGGNSPLHF; CDR3nt: TGTGCCAGCACCCTTTACCCTGAGGGGGGGAATTCACCCCTCCACTTT
abundance: NA; v_gene: TRBV7-9; d_gene: TRBD2; j_gene: TRBJ2-7; CDR3aa: CASSSYIGLAGAAYEQYF; CDR3nt: TGTGCCAGCAGCTCTTACATCGGACTAGCGGGAGCGGCCTACGAGCAGTACTTC
abundance: NA; v_gene: TRBV9; d_gene: NA; j_gene: TRBJ2-1; CDR3aa: CASSVEGGSYNEQFF; CDR3nt: TGTGCCAGCAGCGTAGAGGGAGGTTCCTACAATGAGCAGTTCTTC
abundance: NA; v_gene: TRBV18; d_gene: TRBD2; j_gene: TRBJ2-1; CDR3aa: CASSDMAGGINEQFF; CDR3nt: TGTGCCAGCTCTGATATGGCGGGAGGGATTAATGAGCAGTTCTTC
abundance: NA; v_gene: TRBV6-5; d_gene: TRBD2; j_gene: TRBJ2-5; CDR3aa: CASSYRGGGGLETQYF; CDR3nt: TGTGCCAGCAGTTACCGTGGCGGGGGAGGTCTCGAGACCCAGTACTTC
abundance: once; v_gene: TRBV9; d_gene: NA; j_gene: TRBJ2-3; CDR3aa: CASSVQDGSDTQYF; CDR3nt: TGTGCCAGCAGCGTCCAGGATGGCTCAGATACGCAGTATTTT
abundance: NA; v_gene: TRBV18; d_gene: NA; j_gene: TRBJ1-1; CDR3aa: CASSLGQSTEAFF; CDR3nt: TGTGCCAGCTCATTGGGGCAATCAACTGAAGCTTTCTTT
abundance: NA; v_gene: TRBV20-1; d_gene: TRBD2; j_gene: TRBJ2-5; CDR3aa: CSASTSGRVETQYF; CDR3nt: TGCAGTGCTAGTACTAGCGGGAGGGTGGAGACCCAGTACTTC
abundance: NA; v_gene: TRBV30; d_gene: NA; j_gene: TRBJ1-1; CDR3aa: CAVGENTEAFF; CDR3nt: TGTGCCGTAGGGGAGAACACTGAAGCTTTCTTT
abundance: NA; v_gene: TRBV5-6; d_gene: TRBD1; j_gene: TRBJ2-5; CDR3aa: CASSPDTGARNWETQYF; CDR3nt: TGTGCCAGCAGCCCAGATACAGGGGCCCGGAATTGGGAGACCCAGTACTTC
abundance: NA; v_gene: TRBV28; d_gene: TRBD1; j_gene: TRBJ1-6; CDR3aa: CASSLGTGGGNSPLHF; CDR3nt: TGTGCCAGCAGTTTAGGGACAGGGGGCGGTAATTCACCCCTCCACTTT
abundance: NA; v_gene: TRBV5-8; d_gene: NA; j_gene: TRBJ1-4; CDR3aa: CASSPRDPTKGDEKLFF; CDR3nt: TGTGCCAGCAGCCCCCGGGATCCTACTAAGGGGGATGAAAAACTGTTTTTT
abundance: NA; v_gene: TRBV5-3; d_gene: TRBD1; j_gene: TRBJ2-3; CDR3aa: CARSLCPGQGCWSTDTQYF; CDR3nt: TGTGCCAGAAGCTTGTGCCCGGGACAGGGTTGTTGGAGCACAGATACGCAGTATTTT
abundance: NA; v_gene: TRBV24-1; d_gene: NA; j_gene: TRBJ2-3; CDR3aa: CATSDGRIITDTQYF; CDR3nt: TGTGCCACCAGTGATGGCAGGATAATAACAGATACGCAGTATTTT
abundance: once; v_gene: TRBV6-5; d_gene: NA; j_gene: TRBJ1-4; CDR3aa: CASSLRGGREKLFF; CDR3nt: TGTGCCAGCAGCCTCCGGGGAGGGCGTGAAAAACTGTTTTTT
abundance: NA; v_gene: TRBV24-1; d_gene: TRBD1; j_gene: TRBJ1-1; CDR3aa: CATSDSGTGDTEAFF; CDR3nt: TGTGCCACCAGTGACTCCGGGACAGGGGACACTGAAGCTTTCTTT
abundance: few; v_gene: TRBV7-8; d_gene: TRBD1; j_gene: TRBJ2-7; CDR3aa: CASSFLQGAVREQYF; CDR3nt: TGTGCCAGCAGCTTTCTACAGGGGGCGGTACGCGAGCAGTACTTC
abundance: once; v_gene: TRBV6-6; d_gene: TRBD1; j_gene: TRBJ2-7; CDR3aa: CASSYRTGESSYEQYF; CDR3nt: TGTGCCAGCAGTTACAGGACAGGCGAGAGCTCCTACGAGCAGTACTTC
abundance: NA; v_gene: TRBV5-1; d_gene: NA; j_gene: TRBJ1-6; CDR3aa: CASSLQGPNSPLHF; CDR3nt: TGCGCCAGCAGCTTACAGGGACCTAATTCACCCCTCCACTTT
abundance: NA; v_gene: TRBV5-1; d_gene: TRBD1; j_gene: TRBJ2-3; CDR3aa: CASSSWTGQSTDTQYF; CDR3nt: TGCGCCAGCAGCTCCTGGACAGGACAAAGCACAGATACGCAGTATTTT
abundance: NA; v_gene: TRBV21-1; d_gene: NA; j_gene: TRBJ1-4; CDR3aa: CASSNPFRDRGSKTNEKLFF; CDR3nt: TGTGCCAGCAGCAACCCCTTCCGGGACAGGGGAAGTAAGACTAATGAAAAACTGTTTTTT
abundance: NA; v_gene: TRBV27; d_gene: NA; j_gene: TRBJ1-1; CDR3aa: CASSLAPEMNTEAFF; CDR3nt: TGTGCCAGCAGCCTAGCCCCCGAAATGAACACTGAAGCTTTCTTT
abundance: NA; v_gene: TRBV9; d_gene: NA; j_gene: TRBJ2-3; CDR3aa: CASNNQGGITDTQYF; CDR3nt: TGTGCCAGCAATAACCAGGGCGGTATCACAGATACGCAGTATTTT
abundance: NA; v_gene: TRBV4-2; d_gene: TRBD2; j_gene: TRBJ2-5; CDR3aa: CASSQGLAGGQETQYF; CDR3nt: TGTGCCAGCAGCCAGGGACTAGCGGGAGGTCAAGAGACCCAGTACTTC
abundance: NA; v_gene: TRBV5-4; d_gene: NA; j_gene: TRBJ1-5; CDR3aa: CASSLGPARGPQHF; CDR3nt: TGTGCCAGCAGCTTGGGGCCTGCCCGAGGGCCCCAGCATTTT
abundance: once; v_gene: TRBV27; d_gene: TRBD1; j_gene: TRBJ2-7; CDR3aa: CASSSARTGTGYYEQYF; CDR3nt: TGTGCCAGCAGTTCGGCGAGGACGGGGACAGGGTACTACGAGCAGTACTTC
abundance: NA; v_gene: TRBV7-3; d_gene: NA; j_gene: TRBJ2-1; CDR3aa: CASSLNRYNEQFF; CDR3nt: TGTGCCAGCAGCTTAAACAGGTACAATGAGCAGTTCTTC
abundance: NA; v_gene: TRBV5-1; d_gene: NA; j_gene: TRBJ1-5; CDR3aa: CASSLEGDRNQPQHF; CDR3nt: TGCGCCAGCAGCTTGGAAGGGGATCGCAATCAGCCCCAGCATTTT
abundance: NA; v_gene: TRBV30; d_gene: NA; j_gene: TRBJ1-6; CDR3aa: CAWRFVNSPLHF; CDR3nt: TGTGCCTGGAGATTTGTAAATTCACCCCTCCACTTT
abundance: NA; v_gene: TRBV20-1; d_gene: NA; j_gene: TRBJ1-1; CDR3aa: CSARDQAGTFF; CDR3nt: TGCAGTGCTAGAGATCAGGCAGGGACTTTCTTT
abundance: NA; v_gene: TRBV25-1; d_gene: TRBD1; j_gene: TRBJ2-1; CDR3aa: CASSVGTGDEQFF; CDR3nt: TGTGCCAGCAGTGTGGGGACAGGCGATGAGCAGTTCTTC
abundance: NA; v_gene: TRBV29-1; d_gene: TRBD1; j_gene: TRBJ2-7; CDR3aa: CSGQGAYEQYF; CDR3nt: TGCAGCGGTCAGGGGGCGTACGAGCAGTACTTC
abundance: NA; v_gene: TRBV3-1/TRBV3-2; d_gene: TRBD2; j_gene: TRBJ2-1; CDR3aa: CASSPGPGTSGRAYNEQFF; CDR3nt: TGTGCCAGCAGCCCAGGTCCCGGGACTAGCGGGAGGGCCTACAATGAGCAGTTCTTC